The sequence of this T cell receptor (beta chain) was determined in a study of T-cell reconstitution after alpha-beta-depleted transplantation in children. With 1 base removed from V and 4 bases from J, the gap between germline ends came to 26 bases. The CDR3 covers 20 residues. Germline V gene lookup returns CDR1 SGHTA and CDR2 FQGNSA. The TCRbeta library was prepared with unique molecular identifiers. In TCRdb, the PCR reads were re-called with MiXCR into one record per CDR3 protein. The repertoire holds about 500,000 distinct CDR3 sequences, approximately 30% seen once, with around 2.4% in the top ten.

V is TRBV7-2 and J is TRBJ1-3; tentatively, D is TRBD1 (5 bases). Sample: PBMCs from the stem cell graft donor, taken from the stem cell graft. The sequence derives from a human donor who donated a stem cell graft to a child with aplastic anemia. The CDR3 DNA sequence: TGTGCCAGCAGCTTAGGCTGGGGGGGTCAGCCCCGTCACGAAGGAAACACCATATATTTT. It yields the protein CASSLGWGGQPRHEGNTIYF.